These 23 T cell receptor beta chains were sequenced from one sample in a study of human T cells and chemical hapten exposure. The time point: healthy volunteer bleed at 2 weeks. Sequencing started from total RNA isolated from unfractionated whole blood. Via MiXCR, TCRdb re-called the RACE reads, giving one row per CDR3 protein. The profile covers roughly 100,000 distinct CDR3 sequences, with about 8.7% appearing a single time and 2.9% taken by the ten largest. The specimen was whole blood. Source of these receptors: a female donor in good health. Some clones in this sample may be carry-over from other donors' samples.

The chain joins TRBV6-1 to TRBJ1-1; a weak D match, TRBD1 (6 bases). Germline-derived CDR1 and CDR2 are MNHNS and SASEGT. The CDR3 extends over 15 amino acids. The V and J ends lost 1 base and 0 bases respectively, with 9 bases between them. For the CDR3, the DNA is TGTGCCAGCAGTGAAGGTACAGGGATGAACACTGAAGCTTTCTTT. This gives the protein CASSEGTGMNTEAFF.

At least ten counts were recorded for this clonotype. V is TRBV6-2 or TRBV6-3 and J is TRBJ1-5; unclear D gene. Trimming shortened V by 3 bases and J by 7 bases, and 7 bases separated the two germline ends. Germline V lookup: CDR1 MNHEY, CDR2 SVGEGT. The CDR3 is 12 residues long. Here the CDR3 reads CASSYYRQPQHF. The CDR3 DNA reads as TGTGCCAGCAGTTATTACCGGCAGCCCCAGCATTTT.

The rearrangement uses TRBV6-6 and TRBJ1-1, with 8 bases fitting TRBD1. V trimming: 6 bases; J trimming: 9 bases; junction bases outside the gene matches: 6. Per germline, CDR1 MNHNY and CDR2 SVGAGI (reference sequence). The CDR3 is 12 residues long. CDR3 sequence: CASSEGTGKAFF. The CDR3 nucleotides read TGTGCCAGCAGCGAAGGGACAGGTAAAGCTTTCTTT.

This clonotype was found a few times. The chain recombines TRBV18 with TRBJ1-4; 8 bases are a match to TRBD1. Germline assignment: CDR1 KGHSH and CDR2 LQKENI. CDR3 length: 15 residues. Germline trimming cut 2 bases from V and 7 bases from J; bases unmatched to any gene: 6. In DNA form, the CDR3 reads TGTGCCAGCTCACCAAATGGACAGGGAGGTGAAAAACTGTTTTTT. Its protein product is CASSPNGQGGEKLFF.

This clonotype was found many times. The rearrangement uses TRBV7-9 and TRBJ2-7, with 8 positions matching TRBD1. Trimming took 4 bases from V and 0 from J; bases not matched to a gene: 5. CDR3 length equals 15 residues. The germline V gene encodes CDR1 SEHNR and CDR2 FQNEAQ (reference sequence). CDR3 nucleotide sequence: TGTGCCAGCAGCTGGGGGGACAGGTCCTCCTACGAGCAGTACTTC. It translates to CASSWGDRSSYEQYF.

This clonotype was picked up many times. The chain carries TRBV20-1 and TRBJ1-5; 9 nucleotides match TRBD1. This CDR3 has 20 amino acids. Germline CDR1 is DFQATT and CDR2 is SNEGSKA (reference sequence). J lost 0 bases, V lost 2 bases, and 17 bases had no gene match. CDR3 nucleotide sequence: TGCAGTGCTAGACTACTCGTACCGGGACAGGGATTCTCTAGCAATCAGCCCCAGCATTTT. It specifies CSARLLVPGQGFSSNQPQHF.

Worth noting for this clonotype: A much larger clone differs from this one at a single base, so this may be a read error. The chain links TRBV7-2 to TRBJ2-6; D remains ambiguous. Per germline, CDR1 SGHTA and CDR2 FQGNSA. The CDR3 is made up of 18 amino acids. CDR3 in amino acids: CANSFLQVRTSGANVLTF. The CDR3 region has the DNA TGTGCCAACAGCTTTCTCCAGGTTCGCACCTCTGGGGCCAACGTCCTGACTTTC.

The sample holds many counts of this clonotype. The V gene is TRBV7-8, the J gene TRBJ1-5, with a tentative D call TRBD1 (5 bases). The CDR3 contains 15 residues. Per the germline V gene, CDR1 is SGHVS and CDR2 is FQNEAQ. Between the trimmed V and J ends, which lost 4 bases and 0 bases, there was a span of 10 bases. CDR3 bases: TGTGCCAGCAGCTCCGTCGACAGTAGCAATCAGCCCCAGCATTTT. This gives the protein CASSSVDSSNQPQHF.

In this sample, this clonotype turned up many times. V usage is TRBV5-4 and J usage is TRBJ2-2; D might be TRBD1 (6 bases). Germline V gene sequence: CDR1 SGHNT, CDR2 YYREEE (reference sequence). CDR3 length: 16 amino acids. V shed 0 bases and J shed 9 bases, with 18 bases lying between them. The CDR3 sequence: CASSLEPQYRVRELFF. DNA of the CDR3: TGTGCCAGCAGCTTGGAGCCCCAATACAGGGTCCGGGAGCTGTTTTTT.

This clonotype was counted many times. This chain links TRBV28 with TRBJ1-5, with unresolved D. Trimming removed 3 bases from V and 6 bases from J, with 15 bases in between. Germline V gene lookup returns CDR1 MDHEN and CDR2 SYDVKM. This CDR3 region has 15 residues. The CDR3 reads CASSLPLGMGQPQHF. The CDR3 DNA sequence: TGTGCCAGCAGTTTGCCCCTAGGTATGGGTCAGCCCCAGCATTTT. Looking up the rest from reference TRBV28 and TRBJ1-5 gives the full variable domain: DVKVTQSSRYLVKRTGEKVFLECVQDMDHENMFWYRQDPGLGLRLIYFSYDVKMKEKGDIPEGYSVSREKKERFSLILESASTNQTSMYLCASSLPLGMGQPQHFGDGTRLSIL.

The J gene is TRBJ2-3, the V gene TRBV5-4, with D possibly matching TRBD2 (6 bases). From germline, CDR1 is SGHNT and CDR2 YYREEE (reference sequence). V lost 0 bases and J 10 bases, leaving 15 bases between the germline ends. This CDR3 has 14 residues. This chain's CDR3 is CASSLDEGLDAQYF. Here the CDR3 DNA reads TGTGCCAGCAGCTTGGACGAGGGACTGGATGCGCAGTATTTT.

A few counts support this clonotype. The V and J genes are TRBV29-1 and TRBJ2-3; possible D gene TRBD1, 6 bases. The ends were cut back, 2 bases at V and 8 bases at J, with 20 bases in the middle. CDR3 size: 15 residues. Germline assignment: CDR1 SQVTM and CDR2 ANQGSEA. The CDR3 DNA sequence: TGCAGCGTTGAAAGGACCCTCCCAGGGGTTCGTACGCAGTATTTT. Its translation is CSVERTLPGVRTQYF.

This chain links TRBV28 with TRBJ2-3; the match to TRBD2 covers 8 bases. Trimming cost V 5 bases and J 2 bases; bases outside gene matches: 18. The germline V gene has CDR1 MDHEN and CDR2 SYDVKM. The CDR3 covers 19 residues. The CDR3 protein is CASSRTGGYDPDPTDTQYF. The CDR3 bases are TGTGCCAGCAGTCGAACGGGGGGGTATGATCCGGACCCCACAGATACGCAGTATTTT.

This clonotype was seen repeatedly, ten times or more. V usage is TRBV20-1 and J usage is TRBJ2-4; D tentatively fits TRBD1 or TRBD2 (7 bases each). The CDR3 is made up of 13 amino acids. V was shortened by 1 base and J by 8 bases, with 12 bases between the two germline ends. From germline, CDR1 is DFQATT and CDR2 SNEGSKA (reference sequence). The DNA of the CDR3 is TGCAGTGCTAGAGTGTCAGGGGGGGACATTCAGTACTTC. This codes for CSARVSGGDIQYF.

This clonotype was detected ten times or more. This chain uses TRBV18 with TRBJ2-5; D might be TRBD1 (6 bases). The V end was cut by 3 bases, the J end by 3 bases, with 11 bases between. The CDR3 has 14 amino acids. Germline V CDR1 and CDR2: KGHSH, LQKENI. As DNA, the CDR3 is TGTGCCAGCTCACCGTCAGGGGTTGAAGAGACCCAGTACTTC. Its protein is CASSPSGVEETQYF.

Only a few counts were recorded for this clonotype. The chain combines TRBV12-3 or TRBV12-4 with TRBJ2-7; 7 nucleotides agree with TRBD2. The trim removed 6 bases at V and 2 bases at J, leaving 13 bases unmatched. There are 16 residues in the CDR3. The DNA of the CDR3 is TGTGCCAGCAGCCAGACCAAGACCGGGACTACCTACGAGCAGTACTTC. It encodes CASSQTKTGTTYEQYF.

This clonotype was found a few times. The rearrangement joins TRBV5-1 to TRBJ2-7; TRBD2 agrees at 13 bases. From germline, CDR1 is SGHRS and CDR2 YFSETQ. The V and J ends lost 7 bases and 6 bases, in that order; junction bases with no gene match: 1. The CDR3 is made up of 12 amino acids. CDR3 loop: CASGTSGTEQYF. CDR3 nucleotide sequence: TGCGCCAGCGGGACTAGCGGGACCGAGCAGTACTTC.

CDR3: CASSPTSGSDYEQYF. Here the CDR3 DNA reads TGTGCCAGCAGCCCAACTAGCGGGAGCGATTACGAGCAGTACTTC. The chain carries TRBV7-2 and TRBJ2-7; the match to TRBD2 covers 11 bases. There are 15 residues in the CDR3. The V gene end was trimmed by 5 bases and the J gene end by 4 bases; junction bases not matched to a gene: 7. Per germline, CDR1 SGHTA and CDR2 FQGNSA. The variable domain in full, with the rest retrieved from reference TRBV7-2 and TRBJ2-7, is GAGVSQSPSNKVTEKGKDVELRCDPISGHTALYWYRQSLGQGLEFLIYFQGNSAPDKSGLPSDRFSAERTGGSVSTLTIQRTQQEDSAVYLCASSPTSGSDYEQYFGPGTRLTVT.

The DNA for the CDR3 is TGTGCCAGCAGCCCACGGACAGGGGGAAATGCGGATACGCAGTATTTT. Protein sequence: CASSPRTGGNADTQYF. This chain uses TRBV9 with TRBJ2-3; TRBD1 aligns across 10 bases. In germline, CDR1 is SGDLS, CDR2 YYNGEE. With 4 bases clipped from V and 6 bases from J, the junction kept 11 bases outside the gene matches. The CDR3 length is 16 residues.

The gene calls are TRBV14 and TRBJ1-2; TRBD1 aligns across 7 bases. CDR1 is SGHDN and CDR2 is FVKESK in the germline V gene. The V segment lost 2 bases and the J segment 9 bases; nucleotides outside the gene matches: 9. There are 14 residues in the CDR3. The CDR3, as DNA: TGTGCCAGCAGCCAACGACAGGGAGAGTATCGCTACACCTTC. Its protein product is CASSQRQGEYRYTF.

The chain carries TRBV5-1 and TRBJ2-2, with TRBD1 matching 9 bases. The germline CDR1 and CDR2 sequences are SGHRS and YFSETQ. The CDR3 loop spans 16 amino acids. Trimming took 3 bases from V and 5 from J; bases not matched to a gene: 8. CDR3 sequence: CASSSGDRAVTGELFF. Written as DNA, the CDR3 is TGCGCCAGCAGCTCCGGGGACAGGGCGGTTACCGGGGAGCTGTTTTTT.

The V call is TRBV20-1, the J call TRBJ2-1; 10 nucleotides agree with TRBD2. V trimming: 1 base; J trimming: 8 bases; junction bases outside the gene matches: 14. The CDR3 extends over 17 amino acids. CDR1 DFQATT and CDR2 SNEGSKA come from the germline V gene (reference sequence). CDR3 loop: CSARAGSGRFAIDEQFF. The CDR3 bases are TGCAGTGCTAGAGCGGGTAGCGGGAGGTTCGCCATCGATGAGCAGTTCTTC.

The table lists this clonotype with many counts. The CDR3 DNA reads TGTGCCAGCACCGAAGAAGGGTTCACTGAAGCTTTCTTT. It codes for CASTEEGFTEAFF. The chain links TRBV2 to TRBJ1-1; the D is unclear. CDR3 length: 13 amino acids. The V gene lost 7 bases and the J gene lost 4 bases, with 13 bases spanning the gap. The germline CDR1 and CDR2 sequences are SNHLY and FYNNEI.